The T cell receptor beta chain under discussion was sequenced for a study of vaccination effects on CD4 cells after COVID-19 (dated by TCRdb to about 2022). About the study as a whole: Participants received two doses of either the BNT162b2 or the mRNA-1273 mRNA SARS-CoV-2 vaccine. SARS-CoV-2 spike-specific CD4+ TCR repertoires from before and after mRNA vaccination were compared in COVID-19 convalescent patients and in infection-naive vaccine recipients. The full study included around ten COVID-19 convalescent patients and several SARS-CoV-2-naive healthy vaccine recipients. Cultures from other donors in the study were sequenced using the Oncomine TCR Beta short-read assay on an Illumina iSeq 100.

The germline V gene specifies KGHDR as CDR1 and SFDVKD as CDR2. The germline ends are 15 bases apart after V is trimmed by 4 bases and J by 8 bases. Spanning cysteine to phenylalanine, the CDR3 consists of 14 amino acids. Only CDR3 DNA remains: 42 bases, in frame from the first base. The library was made by the immunoSEQ multiplex PCR assay. TCR beta CDR3 sequencing was performed on DNA from the cultured, isolated CD4+ T cells. The study's own analysis went as follows. Non-productive TCR sequences were discarded, and reads were trimmed to the CDR3 region, with only CDR3s of 7 or more amino acids retained. The MANAFEST web app was used to identify antigen-specific clonotypes by comparing expansion in peptide wells with expansion in reference cultures. To be called positive, a clone needed expansion at FDR<0.05 compared with the reference and with all other wells, an odds ratio greater than 5, and a frequency greater than 0.1% in two replicate wells. Clonotypes significantly expanded in SARS-CoV-2 spike wells and in at least one common cold coronavirus spike condition were defined as cross-reactive. Using the stringdist R package, CDR3 similarity was measured by Levenshtein distance, and unrooted trees were constructed with ape in R 3.6.1. Sourced from immuneACCESS, this table was stored by TCRdb with only in-frame sequences that have V and J called. A share of the clones is absent; for the studies checked, an unresolved V gene accounts for under half, and the remainder has no known explanation. The V and J calls and clone size come from that table; D and trimming were worked out from the DNA. This sample gives 70,000 or so clones in total; roughly 74% of them show up just once. In total, the top ten clones hold about 3.2% of the sample.

With respect to this clone: Its antigen specificity is not known. No base-level quality is on record; no much larger clone is a single base apart.

Paper-wide results and their limitations: Among healthy vaccine recipients, nearly all vaccine-induced clones were SARS-CoV-2 mono-reactive, and only 1 of 255 was cross-reactive with common cold coronaviruses. Marked clonal contraction was observed in both infection-induced and vaccine-induced clones at late post-vaccination timepoints, consistent with waning T cell responses. The study was limited by a small number of convalescent patients, and early post-infection timepoints were lacking.

The ViraFEST assay stimulated PBMC with viral peptide pools and then used TCR sequencing to identify antigen-specific CD4+ T cell clonotypes by expansion. After more than nine days of culture, CD4+ T cells were isolated with the EasySep CD4+ T cell isolation kit. Healthy vaccine recipients had no prior SARS-CoV-2 infection, confirmed by negative nucleocapsid antibodies before and after vaccination. Each well held over 1.5 million PBMC cultured in IMDM containing around 5.1% human AB serum, 8 to 10 IU/ml IL-2 and gentamicin, along with about 10 ug/ml peptides. On days 3 and 7, half of the culture medium was replaced with fresh IL-2-containing medium. Unless noted otherwise, every peptide stimulation condition was grown in triplicate wells. PBMC were separated from whole blood using Ficoll-Paque Plus gradient centrifugation and were then either cryopreserved at -140C or used fresh. The overlapping peptide pools covered the spike proteins of SARS-CoV-2 and of the common cold coronaviruses HCoV-NL63, HCoV-OC43 and HCoV-229E. Genomic DNA was extracted from cultured CD4+ T cells with the QIAamp micro DNA kit.

The sequence is built from TRBV24-1 and TRBJ2-3; the D segment could be TRBD2, given 5 matching bases. This TCR came from a human donor who received a COVID-19 vaccine. Sequenced material: CD4+ T cells from PBMCs cultured with HCoV-NL63 spike peptides, taken before COVID-19 vaccination. The cell subset or site label for this specimen denotes: HCoV-NL63 spike overlapping peptide pool stimulation. For the CDR3, the sequence is CATSDPPPSGTQYF. The bases are TGTGCCACCAGTGACCCCCCCCCGAGCGGTACGCAGTATTTT.